This T cell receptor beta chain derives from a study of cytomegalovirus exposure and HLA in healthy donors. On the study more broadly: Approximately 83 million unique TCRs from HLA-typed donors were held in an early data release.

Overall study findings and caveats: Associated with cytomegalovirus, according to the listing, were around 170 TCR beta chains. A missense DCLRE1C variant was associated with V- and J-gene trimming of TCR beta chains in a later analysis, and an independent cohort replicated the association. CMV serostatus was the only immune exposure information that was available.

The germline V gene encodes CDR1 MNHEY and CDR2 SMNVEV (reference sequence). The CDR3 loop spans 15 amino acids. V lost 0 bases, J lost 7 bases, and 13 bases lay in between. 13 Jbeta primers and 60 Vbeta primers were used for the PCR. Profiling relied on immunoSEQ multiplex PCR, and the TCRdb table lists in-frame clones only, not all of them. The sample comprises 130,000 or so clones, 75% of which are singletons, and roughly 3.1% rests with the top ten. Notes on this clone: Its antigen is still unknown.

The V and J genes are TRBV27 and TRBJ1-5; D might be TRBD1 (5 bases). The receptor's source is a man younger than 45 in good health and CMV-seronegative. The sample consisted of PBMCs. The CDR3 region is CASSLSWGLGQPQHF. For the CDR3, the DNA is TGTGCCAGCAGTTTATCATGGGGCCTTGGACAGCCCCAGCATTTT.